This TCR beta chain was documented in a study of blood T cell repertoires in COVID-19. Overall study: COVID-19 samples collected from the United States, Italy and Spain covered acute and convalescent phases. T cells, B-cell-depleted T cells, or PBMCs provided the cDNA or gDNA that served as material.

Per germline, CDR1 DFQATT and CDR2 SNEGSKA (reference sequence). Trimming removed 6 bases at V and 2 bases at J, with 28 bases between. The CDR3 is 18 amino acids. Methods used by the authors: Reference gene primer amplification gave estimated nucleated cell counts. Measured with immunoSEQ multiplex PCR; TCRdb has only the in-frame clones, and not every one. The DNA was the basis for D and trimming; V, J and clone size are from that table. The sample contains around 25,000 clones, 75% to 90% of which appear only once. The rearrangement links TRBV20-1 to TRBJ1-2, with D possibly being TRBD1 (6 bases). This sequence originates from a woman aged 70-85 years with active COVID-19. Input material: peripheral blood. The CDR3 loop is CSASHFGGGAQGNYGYTF. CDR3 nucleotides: TGCAGTGCGAGTCACTTCGGAGGGGGGGCGCAGGGAAACTATGGCTACACCTTC.